This TCR beta chain was sequenced for a study of blood T cell repertoires in COVID-19. Across the whole study: Acute and convalescent COVID-19 samples came from the United States, Italy and Spain. The analysed material was cDNA or gDNA that came from T cells, B-cell-depleted T cells, or PBMCs.

Authors' processing steps: Amplification with reference gene primers provided the estimates of nucleated cell counts. Profiling relied on immunoSEQ multiplex PCR, and the TCRdb table lists in-frame clones only, not all of them. The D gene and trimming were derived from the DNA, and the V and J assignments and clone size from that table. The sample shows about 80,000 clones, approximately 83% of them seen only once. V dropped 6 bases and J dropped 1 base, with 6 bases sitting between them. There are 12 residues in the CDR3. This chain connects TRBV12-3 or TRBV12-4 to TRBJ2-5; no clear D gene. The source of this sequence is a human donor in a cohort sampled during active COVID-19. Sequenced: peripheral blood. The CDR3 DNA is TGTGCCAGCAGGGCTCCCCAAGAGACCCAGTACTTC. Its translation is CASRAPQETQYF.